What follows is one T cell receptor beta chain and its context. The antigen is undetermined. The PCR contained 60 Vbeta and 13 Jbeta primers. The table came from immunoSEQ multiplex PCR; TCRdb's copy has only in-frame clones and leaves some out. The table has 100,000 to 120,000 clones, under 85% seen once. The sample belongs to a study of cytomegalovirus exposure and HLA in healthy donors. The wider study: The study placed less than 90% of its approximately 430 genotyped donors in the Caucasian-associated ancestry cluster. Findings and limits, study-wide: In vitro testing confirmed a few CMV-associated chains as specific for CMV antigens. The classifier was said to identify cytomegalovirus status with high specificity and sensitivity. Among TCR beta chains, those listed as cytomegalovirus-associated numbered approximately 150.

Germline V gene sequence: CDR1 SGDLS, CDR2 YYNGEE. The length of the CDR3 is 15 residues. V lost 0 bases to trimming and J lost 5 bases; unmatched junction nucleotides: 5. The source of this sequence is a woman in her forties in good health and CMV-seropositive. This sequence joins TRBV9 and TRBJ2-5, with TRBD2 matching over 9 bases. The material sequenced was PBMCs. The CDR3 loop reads CASSVGSGGTETQYF. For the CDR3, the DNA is TGTGCCAGCAGCGTAGGTAGCGGGGGAACGGAGACCCAGTACTTC.